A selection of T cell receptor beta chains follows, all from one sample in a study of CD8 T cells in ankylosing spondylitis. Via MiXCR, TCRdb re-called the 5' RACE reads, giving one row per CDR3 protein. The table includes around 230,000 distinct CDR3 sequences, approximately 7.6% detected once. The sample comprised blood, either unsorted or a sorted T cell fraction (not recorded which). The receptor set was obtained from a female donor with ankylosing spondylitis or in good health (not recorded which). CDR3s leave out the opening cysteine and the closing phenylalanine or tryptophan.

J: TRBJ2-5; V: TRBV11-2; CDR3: ASSLDRWAAYQETQY
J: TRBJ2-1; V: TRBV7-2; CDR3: ASSLAPGFEQF
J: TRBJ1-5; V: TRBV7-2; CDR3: ASSTSTRQPQH
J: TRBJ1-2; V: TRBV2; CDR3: ASRDNRGNYGYT
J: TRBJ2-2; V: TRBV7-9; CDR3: ASSFQGMELF
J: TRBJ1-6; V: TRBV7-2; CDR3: ASRLGPPNSPLH
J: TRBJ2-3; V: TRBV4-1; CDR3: ASSPPGTDTQY
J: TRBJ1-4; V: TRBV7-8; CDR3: ASSFVLGHRNEKLF
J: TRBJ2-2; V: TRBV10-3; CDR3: GSRAGSGELF
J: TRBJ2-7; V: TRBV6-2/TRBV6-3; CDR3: ASSYPRGTSYEQY
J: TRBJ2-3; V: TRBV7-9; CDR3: ASSKGGSTDTQY
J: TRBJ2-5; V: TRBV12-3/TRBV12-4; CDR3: ASSFSGGGETQY
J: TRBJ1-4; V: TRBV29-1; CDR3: SVGFNEKLF
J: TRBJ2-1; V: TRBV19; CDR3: ASSIAGGRGNEQF
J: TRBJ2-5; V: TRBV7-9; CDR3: ASSFGELQETQY
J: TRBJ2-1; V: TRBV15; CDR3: ATSRETGTATPEQF
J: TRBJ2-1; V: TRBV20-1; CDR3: SAEGPRPQVDEQF
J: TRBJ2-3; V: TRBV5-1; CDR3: ASSLIQGESDTQY
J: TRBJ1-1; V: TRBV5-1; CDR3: ASSLARVTGNTEAF
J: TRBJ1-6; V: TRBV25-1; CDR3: ASSEYGSRHSPLH
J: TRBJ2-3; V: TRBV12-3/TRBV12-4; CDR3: ASSQHTDTQY
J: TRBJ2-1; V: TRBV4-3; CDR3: ASSQDPSGRSSYNEQF
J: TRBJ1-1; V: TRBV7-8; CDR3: ASSLGGRAVGTEAF
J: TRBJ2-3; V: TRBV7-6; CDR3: ASSSRLAGGPDTQY
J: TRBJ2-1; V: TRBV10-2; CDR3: ASSEPIEVAYNEQF
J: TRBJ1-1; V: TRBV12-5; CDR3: ASGSLENTEAF
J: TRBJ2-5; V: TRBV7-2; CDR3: ASSDRGKTQY
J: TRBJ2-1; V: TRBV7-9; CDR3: ASTSQGSGRAQNEQF
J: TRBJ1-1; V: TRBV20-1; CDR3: SAVGAQGVNTEAF
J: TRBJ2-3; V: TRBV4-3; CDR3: ASSTRLSQIETQY
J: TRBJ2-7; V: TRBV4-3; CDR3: ASSLHRASYEQY
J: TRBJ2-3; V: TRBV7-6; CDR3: ASSIEGGDTQY
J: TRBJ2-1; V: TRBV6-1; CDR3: ASKGVGQVSYNEQF
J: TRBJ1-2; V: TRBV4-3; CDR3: ASSQDQGPNYGYT
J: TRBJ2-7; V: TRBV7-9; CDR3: ASSLGEGDYSYEQY
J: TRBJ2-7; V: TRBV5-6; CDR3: ASSRLESRSYEQY
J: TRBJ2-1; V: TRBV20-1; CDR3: SARGVGGYSYNEQF
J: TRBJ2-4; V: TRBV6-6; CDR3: ASSPGLLIAKNIQY
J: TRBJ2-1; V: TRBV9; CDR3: ASNAGTLYNEQF
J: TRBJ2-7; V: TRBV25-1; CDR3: ASSEYKGGTDYEQY